The 5 T cell receptor beta chains listed next were all sequenced from one sample in a study of cytomegalovirus exposure and HLA in healthy donors (dated by TCRdb to about 2017). Receptor amplification or capture employed the immunoSEQ multiplex PCR assay. The multiplex PCR relied on a mix of 60 forward primers for TCR Vbeta segments and 13 reverse primers for TCR Jbeta segments. Here the immuneACCESS table is served through TCRdb, limited to in-frame sequences with V and J called. Missing clones are a known gap in these copies; in checked studies unresolved V genes cover under half, and the rest lacks a known reason. This sample comprises around 140,000 clones, approximately 10% of them detected only once. The ten largest clones represent 6.5% to 8.5% of the sample. The specimen was PBMCs. The receptor source for this set is a woman between 35 and 50 years old in good health and CMV-seropositive.

The J gene is TRBJ2-7, the V gene TRBV7-8; weak D call: TRBD2 (7 bases). Germline V CDR1 and CDR2: SGHVS, FQNEAQ. Trimming pared 4 bases from V and 2 bases from J, leaving 15 bases between. CDR3 length: 15 residues. This CDR3 reads CASSSTGGLAYEQYF. CDR3 bases: TGTGCCAGCAGCTCAACGGGGGGCTTGGCCTACGAGCAGTACTTC.

This clone has more than one count but fewer than ten. The rearrangement uses TRBV6-5 and TRBJ1-5; D is ambiguous. This CDR3 region has 12 residues. Trimming pared 6 bases from V and 9 bases from J, leaving 12 bases between. Germline assignment: CDR1 MNHEY and CDR2 SVGAGI. CDR3 DNA sequence: TGTGCCAGCAGAGTGGGCTTAGGGCCCCAGCATTTT. Protein product: CASRVGLGPQHF.

This clone has a handful of counts. V and J are TRBV7-2 and TRBJ2-7, with TRBD1 matching over 8 bases. The CDR3 covers 17 residues. In germline, CDR1 is SGHTA, CDR2 FQGNSA. Trimming took 0 bases from V and 3 from J; bases not matched to a gene: 10. The CDR3 nucleotides read TGTGCCAGCAGCTTAGCGCGGACAGGGATACTAATCTACGAGCAGTACTTC. This sequence encodes CASSLARTGILIYEQYF.

The chain combines TRBV2 with TRBJ1-2; 10 nucleotides agree with TRBD1. Trimming took 4 bases from V and 5 from J; bases not matched to a gene: 1. CDR3 length: 13 residues. Looked up from germline, CDR1 is SNHLY and CDR2 is FYNNEI. The CDR3 protein is CASSGGQGYGYTF. The CDR3 region has the DNA TGTGCCAGCAGTGGGGGACAGGGGTATGGCTACACCTTC.

This clone has more than one count but fewer than ten. The chain joins TRBV18 to TRBJ1-1; TRBD1 might be the D (5 bases). Germline V lookup: CDR1 KGHSH, CDR2 LQKENI. This CDR3 contains 15 residues. Trimming took off 1 base at V and 4 bases at J, with 13 bases between the two ends. The CDR3 DNA follows: TGTGCCAGCTCACCACTTGCAGGGAGGGGCACTGAAGCTTTCTTT. Its protein product is CASSPLAGRGTEAFF.